The rows below give T cell receptor beta chains drawn from one sample of a study of blood T cells in healthy people across ages. TCRdb redid the calling of the 5' RACE reads with MiXCR, one entry per CDR3 protein. The data hold about 1.7 million distinct CDR3 sequences, with under 30% observed a single time. The specimen was blood. These receptors came from a woman in her thirties in good health. The CDR3 runs from the conserved cysteine through the conserved F or W. The order of the fields is V gene, clone size, J gene, CDR3 protein. Some rows have no size entry. The others give once, few or many, or a class for an expanded clone.

V: TRBV6-6
size: NA
J: NA
CDR3: CASSAGTGGDNEQYF

V: TRBV7-9
size: many
J: TRBJ1-6
CDR3: CASSIDSLNSPLHF

V: TRBV29-1
size: NA
J: TRBJ2-7
CDR3: CSALDTLCEQYF

V: TRBV29-1
size: NA
J: TRBJ2-7
CDR3: CSVDGASGGPDSYEQYF

V: TRBV20-1
size: NA
J: TRBJ1-3
CDR3: CSAPSPGNTIYF

V: TRBV12-3/TRBV12-4
size: few
J: TRBJ1-4
CDR3: CASRRGLTEKLFF

V: TRBV12-3/TRBV12-4
size: many
J: TRBJ2-7
CDR3: CASSLEGTVDYEQYF

V: TRBV21-1
size: NA
J: TRBJ2-7
CDR3: CASSKAPDRPRSYEQYF

V: TRBV2
size: NA
J: NA
CDR3: CASSDSLDEQYF

V: TRBV6-5
size: NA
J: TRBJ1-4
CDR3: CASRTGGGSEKRFF

V: TRBV7-2
size: NA
J: TRBJ1-5
CDR3: CASSLRATYRYSNQPQHF

V: TRBV9
size: NA
J: TRBJ2-3
CDR3: CAGSVGRGAGTDTQYF

V: TRBV30
size: NA
J: TRBJ2-7
CDR3: CAWRGLAGVEQYF

V: TRBV10-3
size: NA
J: TRBJ1-5
CDR3: CAISESTGPQPQHF

V: TRBV12-3/TRBV12-4
size: NA
J: TRBJ2-5
CDR3: CASSLAYLETQYF

V: TRBV24-1
size: NA
J: TRBJ2-5
CDR3: CATSLTSGMGETQYF

V: TRBV7-9
size: NA
J: TRBJ2-1
CDR3: CASSLNPQGGIEQFF

V: TRBV4-1
size: few
J: TRBJ2-7
CDR3: CASSPGLAGPFLREQYF

V: TRBV7-9
size: many
J: TRBJ2-7
CDR3: CASSSGLGNEQYF

V: TRBV4-1
size: many
J: TRBJ2-5
CDR3: CASSQADRVGETQYF

V: TRBV7-6
size: NA
J: TRBJ1-4
CDR3: CAGSSDGRNGEKLFF

V: TRBV6-5
size: NA
J: TRBJ2-1
CDR3: CASRVQGGNEQFF

V: TRBV2
size: many
J: TRBJ2-7
CDR3: CASRVQGSSYEQYF

V: TRBV5-1
size: few
J: TRBJ2-5
CDR3: CASSIGPVKETQYF

V: TRBV4-1
size: NA
J: TRBJ1-2
CDR3: CASSPSQLIVWGSYGYTF

V: TRBV2
size: NA
J: TRBJ1-1
CDR3: CAQGTGGTEAFF

V: TRBV6-1
size: NA
J: TRBJ2-3
CDR3: CASTKAGTDTQYF

V: TRBV20-1
size: few
J: TRBJ2-7
CDR3: CSATSDLARQYF

V: TRBV15
size: NA
J: TRBJ2-5
CDR3: CATSTRGGAMETQYF

V: TRBV7-3
size: many
J: TRBJ2-7
CDR3: CASSWGLAGSEQYF

V: TRBV7-9
size: few
J: TRBJ2-7
CDR3: CASSPAWGEQYF

V: TRBV6-5
size: many
J: TRBJ2-1
CDR3: CASGRDIFNEQFF

V: TRBV5-1
size: NA
J: TRBJ2-7
CDR3: CASSLEPHPYEQYF

V: TRBV24-1
size: few
J: TRBJ2-1
CDR3: CATSDPRTGKENEQFF

V: TRBV29-1
size: many
J: TRBJ1-2
CDR3: CSVEWGFGGYTF

V: TRBV6-2/TRBV6-3
size: NA
J: TRBJ2-1
CDR3: CASSYRAGGRNEQFF